A selection of T cell receptor beta chains follows, all from one sample in a study of early T cells in non-severe SARS-CoV-2 infection. TCRdb reprocessed the 5' RACE reads with MiXCR, giving one entry per CDR3 protein. In the table there are about 50,000 distinct CDR3 sequences, 8% to 9% of which are singletons. Sequenced: whole blood. The receptor set was obtained from an adult who was a healthcare worker with PCR-confirmed SARS-CoV-2 infection or an uninfected control (not recorded which). The CDR3 runs from the conserved cysteine through the conserved F or W. D genes are given only for firm matches. For some rows the clone size is stated as once, few or many, or as a class when expanded; others skip it.

TRBV20-1,TRBD1,-,CSARAPGGTGRPGANVLTF
TRBV20-1,-,few,CSATNTDTQYF
TRBV29-1,TRBD2,-,CSVVLAGVGNEQFF
TRBV5-1,-,many,CASRLGAKSSYNEQFF
TRBV7-8,-,-,CASSQTRDPLNEQFF
TRBV11-3,-,-,CASSPGQNHQPQHF
TRBV3-1,-,-,CASSQNPQGGETQYF
TRBV12-5,-,few,CASAHRDTQYF
TRBV4-2,-,many,CASSQDRRAAEAFF
TRBV7-2,TRBD1,many,CASSLDRVYEQYF
TRBV10-1,-,few,CASSMGVYEQYF
TRBV6-2/TRBV6-3,TRBD2,few,CASIGLARGYEQYF
TRBV10-3,-,many,CAITGGRVLEGYTF
TRBV12-3/TRBV12-4,-,-,CASSLNSWGLEQYF
TRBV3-1,-,few,CASSQVWGEETQYF
TRBV11-3,-,few,CASSLDCSNQPQHF
TRBV7-8,-,few,CASSILDSLMNTEAFF
TRBV12-3/TRBV12-4,TRBD2,few,CASRGTSGRTNTGELFF
TRBV28,TRBD1,many,CASSSRTGQYF
TRBV2,TRBD1,-,CAGGQAYQETQYF
TRBV5-1,TRBD2,few,CASSLALAPGLAGDTQYF
TRBV7-9,TRBD1,-,CASSLRGRGPSSYEQYF
TRBV5-4,TRBD2,many,CANGQGLARTDTQYF
TRBV2,-,-,CASAFRGGTDTQYF
TRBV19,-,-,CASSPGRIYEQYF
TRBV20-1,-,many,CSVKGGGDTIYF
TRBV7-9,TRBD2,-,CASSSPWTSGTLPHEQYF
TRBV20-1,TRBD1,-,CSAAGTGGRTYYEQYF
TRBV29-1,-,-,CSVVVGRIYNEQFF
TRBV29-1,-,few,CSAAPSFMGGYTF
TRBV10-3,-,-,CAISEASGRTQETQYF
TRBV27,-,-,CASNDGGSSYEQYF
TRBV20-1,-,many,CSARVGGNQPQHF
TRBV15,-,-,CATSRDRERENF
TRBV6-4,-,few,CASTRLVSTDTQYF
TRBV11-2,TRBD1,few,CASSQGAAYEQYF
TRBV12-3/TRBV12-4,-,-,CAIQGQNTGELFF
TRBV6-1,-,-,CASSEARVGEQFF
TRBV7-3,TRBD2,few,CASSLGLAEITDTQYF
TRBV6-5,-,-,CASSSKSVSSYNEQFF
TRBV11-2,-,few,CASSLRGPAAGELFF
TRBV25-1,TRBD1,-,CASAGQGRTGANVLTF
TRBV6-5,-,few,CASFPEGMFTSTDTQYF
TRBV19,TRBD1,few,CASSAGTGGRGEQYF
TRBV4-1,-,few,CASSQDQSYEQYF
TRBV30,-,many,CAWKLNTEAFF
TRBV7-2,-,few,CASSSRLTGAYEQYF
TRBV10-1,-,-,CASSESGGPPQYF
TRBV28,-,-,CASIDRNTEAFF
TRBV13,TRBD2,many,CASSLGGTSGRRYEQYF
TRBV11-2,-,-,CASSGENSPLHF
TRBV7-8,-,few,CASSLAQGTGNTIYF
TRBV4-1,-,few,CASSLIVLQETQYF
TRBV13,-,many,CASSLGQGPGGEQFF
TRBV3-1,-,many,CASSQWGAEDGYTF
TRBV11-2,-,-,CASSLAGVYTEAFF
TRBV13,-,many,CASSSTGLGRSEQYF
TRBV7-6,-,many,CASSLRGESTDTQYF